This T cell receptor (beta chain) comes out of a study of breast tumors, draining lymph nodes, adjacent tissues. General observations from the study: Compared with lymph nodes, tumors were less diverse; compared with nontumor tissue, more. That most tumor T cells come from lymph nodes remained unproven.

The junction had 8 bases not matched to a gene; V was cut back by 5 bases and J by 5 bases. The CDR3 is made up of 16 amino acids. Per the germline V gene, CDR1 is DFQATT and CDR2 is SNEGSKA (reference sequence). MiXCR, applied by TCRdb to the multiplex PCR reads, yields one record per CDR3 protein. The sample holds fewer than 200,000 distinct CDR3 sequences; roughly a third are singletons and the top ten take about 3.8%. As regards this clonotype: What it binds is not known.

Samples came from axillary lymph nodes draining the breast cancer. The clonotype originates from a female donor with breast cancer. Some clones in this sample may be carry-over from other donors' samples. The J gene is TRBJ2-5, the V gene TRBV20-1; 16 bases map to TRBD2. The specimen sequenced was axillary lymph node tissue. The CDR3 sequence: CSAYGTSGGAVETQYF. The CDR3 DNA reads as TGCAGTGCTTATGGGACTAGCGGGGGGGCCGTGGAGACCCAGTACTTC.